This T cell receptor beta chain was sequenced in a study of blood T cell repertoires in COVID-19. Background on the study: Some COVID-19 samples were acute and others convalescent; all came from the United States, Italy and Spain.

Original methodology: Nucleated cell counts were estimated from reference gene primer amplification. Assay: immunoSEQ multiplex PCR; the TCRdb copy retains only in-frame clones and omits some. The V and J calls and clone size come from that table; D and trimming were worked out from the DNA. Here the sample spans tens of thousands of clones, about 81% being singletons. After removal of 7 bases from V and 1 base from J, the junction contained 7 bases not matched to a gene. Germline CDR1 SGHRS, CDR2 YFSETQ. The CDR3 loop spans 15 amino acids. The origin of this receptor is a human donor in a cohort sampled during active COVID-19. The J gene is TRBJ2-7, the V gene TRBV5-1; TRBD2 aligns across 11 bases. Sequencing input: peripheral blood. This CDR3 reads CASSIAGGRSYEQYF. In DNA, the CDR3 is TGCGCCAGCTCAATAGCGGGGGGGCGGTCCTACGAGCAGTACTTC.